These 25 T cell receptor beta chains share one sample of origin, sequenced in a study of blood T cell repertoires in COVID-19. Clones were sequenced by immunoSEQ multiplex PCR, and TCRdb holds only the in-frame ones, with some missing. The data contain 290,000 or so clones, around 80% of them seen just once; the ten biggest clones take up 5%. Sequences were obtained from PBMCs or T cells enriched from blood (not recorded which). These receptors all come from a man aged 40-55 years who had been exposed to COVID-19.

The genes are TRBV4-1 and TRBJ2-2; TRBD2 matches 9 bases. This CDR3 spans 17 amino acids. V shed 0 bases and J 4 bases; nucleotides not matched to a gene: 6. Germline V gene data show CDR1 as MGHRA and CDR2 as YSYEKL. The CDR3 nucleotides read TGCGCCAGCAGCCAAGAGGTAGCGGGAGTCCGCACCGGGGAGCTGTTTTTT. This encodes CASSQEVAGVRTGELFF.

The chain uses TRBV10-3 and TRBJ2-7; D is unresolved. Germline V lookup: CDR1 ENHRY, CDR2 SYGVKD. V shed 3 bases and J shed 5 bases, with 5 bases lying between them. CDR3 length: 11 residues. The CDR3 is CAISDYDEQYF. The CDR3 DNA follows: TGTGCCATCAGTGACTATGACGAGCAGTACTTC.

The rearrangement links TRBV5-6 to TRBJ2-5; 9 bases are shared with TRBD2. Germline lookup yields CDR1 SGHDT and CDR2 YYEEEE. Germline trimming cut 1 base from V and 4 bases from J; bases unmatched to any gene: 8. The CDR3 has 16 amino acids. The CDR3 DNA sequence: TGTGCCAGCAGCTTGTTAGGCGGGAGGGCTATAGAGACCCAGTACTTC. Protein sequence: CASSLLGGRAIETQYF.

The gene calls are TRBV12-3 or TRBV12-4 and TRBJ1-1, with TRBD1 identical over 7 bases. The CDR3 totals 12 residues. Trimming at V came to 5 bases and at J to 6 bases, leaving 3 bases not matched to a gene. The CDR3 DNA reads as TGTGCCAGCAGTCGAGGGGGCCCTGAAGCTTTCTTT. It specifies CASSRGGPEAFF.

The rearrangement uses TRBV28 and TRBJ1-6, with TRBD1 as a possible D gene (5 bases). The V end was cut by 1 base, the J end by 8 bases, with 15 bases between. Germline CDR1 MDHEN, CDR2 SYDVKM. The CDR3 consists of 16 residues. The CDR3 DNA follows: TGTGCCAGCAGTTTATTGGGGCGTGGGGTCTATTCACCCCTCCACTTT. Translated: CASSLLGRGVYSPLHF.

The chain is built from TRBV11-2 and TRBJ1-2, with 7 bases identical to TRBD1. Losses at the gene ends were 5 bases for V and 7 bases for J; bases not matched to a gene: 16. The V gene's germline CDR1 is SGHAT and CDR2 FQNNGV. The CDR3 loop spans 16 amino acids. In DNA, the CDR3 is TGTGCCAGCAGCCCGAGAGGGGAGACAGGGATCGGTGGCTACACCTTC. It specifies CASSPRGETGIGGYTF.

This chain joins TRBV27 and TRBJ1-2; D possibly corresponds to TRBD1 (5 bases). Germline V gives CDR1 MNHEY, CDR2 SMNVEV (reference sequence). Trimming removed 4 bases at V and 2 bases at J, with 11 bases between. This CDR3 is built from 14 residues. Here the CDR3 DNA reads TGTGCCAGCAGTTCACTCGACAGAAACTATGGCTACACCTTC. It translates to CASSSLDRNYGYTF.

This clone came up a few times. J is TRBJ1-5 and V is TRBV7-9; D remains ambiguous. V dropped 1 base and J dropped 4 bases, with 11 bases sitting between them. This CDR3 has 15 amino acids. Germline-derived CDR1 and CDR2 are SEHNR and FQNEAQ (reference sequence). CDR3 in amino acids: CASSLENGPNQPQHF. CDR3 DNA sequence: TGTGCCAGCAGCTTAGAGAACGGTCCTAATCAGCCCCAGCATTTT.

This clone appeared a few times. The chain uses TRBV15 and TRBJ1-5; TRBD1 matches at 7 bases. J lost 4 bases, V lost 1 base, and 4 bases had no gene match. The CDR3 runs to 15 residues. Germline-derived CDR1 and CDR2 are LNHNV and YYDKDF (reference sequence). The CDR3 DNA reads as TGTGCCACCAGCAGAGGGAGACAGGGAAATCAGCCCCAGCATTTT. Its protein is CATSRGRQGNQPQHF.

The CDR3 region is CASSLSYEQFF. CDR3 nucleotides: TGTGCCAGCAGCTTAAGCTATGAGCAGTTCTTC. The V call is TRBV7-9, the J call TRBJ2-1, with D uncertain. Germline V lookup: CDR1 SEHNR, CDR2 FQNEAQ (reference sequence). The CDR3 has 11 amino acids. V was trimmed by 2 bases and J by 8 bases, leaving 4 bases between them.

V usage is TRBV6-5 and J usage is TRBJ1-1; D is undetermined. The CDR3 is 14 amino acids. Trimming cost V 7 bases and J 1 base, with 13 bases left between them. Germline loops: CDR1 MNHEY, CDR2 SVGAGI. CDR3 in amino acids: CASKPATTNTEAFF. The CDR3 region has the DNA TGTGCCAGCAAACCTGCCACAACGAACACTGAAGCTTTCTTT.

In nucleotides, the CDR3 is TGTGCCAGCAGCCGACAGGAAAAACTGTTTTTT. Translating it yields CASSRQEKLFF. The chain is built from TRBV3-1 (or the pseudogene TRBV3-2) and TRBJ1-4; D might be TRBD1 (5 bases). Trimming took off 4 bases at V and 8 bases at J, with 5 bases between the two ends. Germline CDR1 LGHDT, CDR2 YNNKEL (reference sequence). The CDR3 covers 11 residues.

The chain employs TRBV30 and TRBJ1-6; a weak D match, TRBD1 (5 bases). The CDR3 contains 13 residues. Deletions cut 0 bases from V and 14 bases from J, with 14 bases between. CDR1 is GTSNPN and CDR2 is SVGIG in the germline V gene (reference sequence). For the CDR3, the DNA is TGTGCCTGGAGTGTAGGAGGGAGGGGAACCCTCCACTTT. Translating gives CAWSVGGRGTLHF.

The rearrangement joins TRBV27 to TRBJ2-5; D unresolved. V gave up 4 bases and J gave up 2 bases, with 11 bases separating them. The CDR3 sequence is 14 residues long. Germline CDR1 is MNHEY and CDR2 is SMNVEV (reference sequence). The CDR3 loop is CASSSHGVQETQYF. The DNA for the CDR3 is TGTGCCAGCAGTTCTCACGGAGTTCAAGAGACCCAGTACTTC.

Only a few counts were recorded for this clone. The chain joins TRBV7-9 to TRBJ2-1; 13 nucleotides match TRBD2. The length of the CDR3 is 13 residues. The trim removed 8 bases at V and 7 bases at J, leaving 2 bases unmatched. Germline V gene sequence: CDR1 SEHNR, CDR2 FQNEAQ (reference sequence). In DNA, the CDR3 is TGTGCCAGCTTGGGACTAGCGGGGAATGAGCAGTTCTTC. Its translation is CASLGLAGNEQFF.

The genes are TRBV25-1 and TRBJ2-1, with TRBD2 matching 7 bases. V was clipped by 1 base and J by 0 bases; unmatched bases: 9. The CDR3 is made up of 18 amino acids. Germline lookup yields CDR1 MGHDK and CDR2 SYGVNS. In DNA form, the CDR3 reads TGTGCCAGCAGTGAATCCCCTTGGGCGGGAGCCTCCTACAATGAGCAGTTCTTC. As protein: CASSESPWAGASYNEQFF.

The chain combines TRBV2 with TRBJ2-7; tentative D call: TRBD2 (6 bases). The CDR3 extends over 14 amino acids. Trimming shortened V by 5 bases and J by 1 base, and 12 bases separated the two germline ends. CDR1 is SNHLY and CDR2 is FYNNEI in the germline V gene. This CDR3 reads CASSSPGASYEQYF. The DNA for the CDR3 is TGTGCCAGCAGTTCCCCGGGAGCTTCCTACGAGCAGTACTTC.

The chain combines TRBV6-1 with TRBJ2-1; 7 nucleotides line up with TRBD2. The CDR3 length is 17 residues. Trimming removed 0 bases from V and 0 bases from J; junction bases left unmatched: 5. CDR1 and CDR2 (germline): MNHNS, SASEGT. In nucleotides, the CDR3 is TGTGCCAGCAGTGAAGCGACTAGCCCGCGCTCCTACAATGAGCAGTTCTTC. Amino acids: CASSEATSPRSYNEQFF.

V gene TRBV2 combines with J gene TRBJ2-5, with D perhaps matching TRBD2 (6 bases). The germline V and J ends were trimmed by 7 bases and 0 bases, with 15 bases remaining between them. In germline, CDR1 is SNHLY, CDR2 FYNNEI. There are 15 residues in the CDR3. The DNA of the CDR3 is TGTGCCAGCATCCCCGGGACTGGGTACCAAGAGACCCAGTACTTC. Amino acid sequence: CASIPGTGYQETQYF.

This chain joins TRBV5-1 and TRBJ1-4, with 9 bases matching TRBD1. Germline assignment: CDR1 SGHRS and CDR2 YFSETQ. Trimming cost V 4 bases and J 4 bases; bases outside gene matches: 2. This CDR3 contains 14 residues. DNA for the CDR3: TGCGCCAGCAGCCGGGGACAGGGTAATGAAAAACTGTTTTTT. This sequence encodes CASSRGQGNEKLFF.

This clone has just one count. The rearrangement links TRBV5-1 to TRBJ2-7; 7 nucleotides agree with TRBD1. The CDR3 runs 13 residues. Germline V CDR1 and CDR2: SGHRS, YFSETQ. V gave up 5 bases and J gave up 2 bases; unmatched junction bases: 4. CDR3 region: CASSKDRAYEQYF. The CDR3 DNA is TGCGCCAGCAGTAAAGACAGGGCCTACGAGCAGTACTTC. Using reference TRBV5-1 and TRBJ2-7 for the parts outside the CDR3, the full variable domain is KAGVTQTPRYLIKTRGQQVTLSCSPISGHRSVSWYQQTPGQGLQFLFEYFSETQRNKGNFPGRFSGRQFSNSRSEMNVSTLELGDSALYLCASSKDRAYEQYFGPGTRLTVT.

The chain is built from TRBV5-1 and TRBJ1-5; 8 bases are shared with TRBD1. CDR3 size: 16 residues. CDR1 is SGHRS and CDR2 is YFSETQ in the germline V gene. V gave up 4 bases and J gave up 5 bases; unmatched junction bases: 11. The CDR3 DNA follows: TGCGCCAGCAGCCCGGGGGACAGGCTTTATGATCAGCCCCAGCATTTT. Its translation: CASSPGDRLYDQPQHF.

The chain recombines TRBV6-5 with TRBJ2-1; 7 positions match TRBD2. The CDR3 extends over 14 amino acids. The J segment lost 7 bases and the V segment lost 5 bases, leaving 8 bases of the junction unmatched. Germline V gives CDR1 MNHEY, CDR2 SVGAGI. The CDR3 region has the DNA TGTGCCAGCAGTCTAGCGGAGCGAGCAAATGAGCAGTTCTTC. Translation gives CASSLAERANEQFF.

This chain joins TRBV3-1 (or the pseudogene TRBV3-2) and TRBJ1-3; perhaps TRBD1 as D (6 bases). The CDR3 covers 16 residues. CDR1 and CDR2 from the germline V gene are LGHDT and YNNKEL (reference sequence). V dropped 0 bases and J dropped 0 bases, with 9 bases sitting between them. In DNA form, the CDR3 reads TGTGCCAGCAGCCAAGACGGACAGTACTCTGGAAACACCATATATTTT. This translates into CASSQDGQYSGNTIYF.

J is TRBJ2-1 and V is TRBV4-1, with 8 bases aligning to TRBD2. The V gene's germline CDR1 is MGHRA and CDR2 YSYEKL. Unmatched junction bases numbered 2, after V lost 1 base and J lost 6 bases. CDR3 length: 14 residues. CDR3 nucleotides: TGCGCCAGCAGCCAAGCGGGAGGGGTCAATGAGCAGTTCTTC. Protein product: CASSQAGGVNEQFF.